This T cell receptor beta chain was retrieved from a study of CXCR3-negative and CXCR3-positive naive CD8 T cells. Remarks on this clonotype: Its specificity is not known.

TRB cDNA libraries were made by UMI-labeled 5' RACE. TCRdb re-called the 5' RACE reads and gives one entry per CDR3 protein, without DNA. The listing contains about 150,000 distinct CDR3 sequences. Whole-study results and caveats: More hydrophobic TRB CDR3s were found in CXCR3-positive naive cells than in CXCR3-negative naive cells.

The CDR3 consists of 15 residues. Germline V CDR1 and CDR2: MGHRA, YSYEKL. This sequence originates from a human donor in good health. Some clones in this sample may be carry-over from other donors' samples. The source material was naive CXCR3+ CD8+ T cells from blood. As for subset: CD45RO-CCR7+CD27+CD95- naive CD8+ T cells expressing CXCR3 (TNR3+). The chain joins TRBV4-1 to TRBJ1-2; the D call of TRBD1 rests on TCRdb alone, since no DNA is present to check it. CDR3 loop: CASSQVAGVDYGYTF.